This TCR beta chain originates from a study of CD8 T cells in ankylosing spondylitis. Whole-study findings and limits: The study looked at matched synovial fluid samples from ankylosing spondylitis patients. Disease-linked clones were reported to be significantly enriched there. Some motif variants were previously reported in reactive arthritis synovial fluid and blood.

TCRdb re-derived calls from the 5' RACE reads in MiXCR, one entry per CDR3 protein. The data hold approximately 240,000 distinct CDR3 sequences, with roughly 10% observed a single time. This clonotype occurred many times. No antigen is known for it. CDR3 length: 15 residues. Trimming cost V 7 bases and J 1 base; bases outside gene matches: 8. Sequenced sample: blood, either unsorted or a sorted T cell fraction (not recorded which). The chain employs TRBV12-3 or TRBV12-4 and TRBJ1-2, with 8 bases that match TRBD1. The source of this sequence is a male donor with ankylosing spondylitis or in good health (not recorded which). CDR3 in amino acids: CASTLPGQDNYGYTF. The CDR3, as DNA: TGTGCCAGCACCCTCCCGGGACAGGATAACTATGGCTACACCTTC.